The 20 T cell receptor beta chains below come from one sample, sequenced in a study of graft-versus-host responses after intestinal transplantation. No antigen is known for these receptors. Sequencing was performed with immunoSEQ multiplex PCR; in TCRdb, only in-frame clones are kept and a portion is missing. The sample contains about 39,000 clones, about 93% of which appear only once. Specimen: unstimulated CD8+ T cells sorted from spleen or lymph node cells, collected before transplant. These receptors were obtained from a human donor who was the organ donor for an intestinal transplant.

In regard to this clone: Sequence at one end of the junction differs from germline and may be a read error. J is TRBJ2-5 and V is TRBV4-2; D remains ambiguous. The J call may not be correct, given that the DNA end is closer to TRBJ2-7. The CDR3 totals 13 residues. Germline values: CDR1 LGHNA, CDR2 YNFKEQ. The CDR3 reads CVSSPPWSYEQYF. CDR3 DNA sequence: TGTGTCAGCAGCCCCCCGTGGAGTTACGAGCAGTACTTC.

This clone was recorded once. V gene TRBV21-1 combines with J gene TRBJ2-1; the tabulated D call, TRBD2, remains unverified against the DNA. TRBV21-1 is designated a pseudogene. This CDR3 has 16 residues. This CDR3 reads CASSKVRRLAGYEQFF. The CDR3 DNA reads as TGTGCCAGCAGCAAAGTAAGGAGACTAGCGGGGTATGAGCAGTTCTTC.

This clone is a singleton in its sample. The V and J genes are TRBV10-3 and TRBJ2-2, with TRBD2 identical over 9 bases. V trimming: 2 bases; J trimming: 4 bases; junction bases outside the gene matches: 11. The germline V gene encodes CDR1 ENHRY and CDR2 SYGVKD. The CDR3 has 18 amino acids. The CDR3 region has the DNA TGTGCCATCAGTGAGAGGCTAGCGGGACTGGCGGTCACCGGGGAGCTGTTTTTT. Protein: CAISERLAGLAVTGELFF.

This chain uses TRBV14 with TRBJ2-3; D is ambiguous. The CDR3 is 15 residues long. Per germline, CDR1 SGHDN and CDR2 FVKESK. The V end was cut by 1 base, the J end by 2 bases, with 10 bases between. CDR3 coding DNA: TGTGCCAGCAGCCAAGGGCCAGCTTCCACAGATACGCAGTATTTT. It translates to CASSQGPASTDTQYF. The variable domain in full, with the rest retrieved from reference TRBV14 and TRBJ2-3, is EAGVTQFPSHSVIEKGQTVTLRCDPISGHDNLYWYRRVMGKEIKFLLHFVKESKQDESGMPNNRFLAERTGGTYSTLKVQPAELEDSGVYFCASSQGPASTDTQYFGPGTRLTVL.

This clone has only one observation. In DNA form, the CDR3 reads TGTGCCAGCAGCTTGGGTGATACGCAGTATTTT. Its translation: CASSLGDTQYF. The genes are TRBV5-4 and TRBJ2-3, with unresolved D. The germline V gene encodes CDR1 SGHNT and CDR2 YYREEE (reference sequence). This CDR3 is built from 11 residues. V lost 0 bases, J lost 6 bases, and 2 bases lay in between.

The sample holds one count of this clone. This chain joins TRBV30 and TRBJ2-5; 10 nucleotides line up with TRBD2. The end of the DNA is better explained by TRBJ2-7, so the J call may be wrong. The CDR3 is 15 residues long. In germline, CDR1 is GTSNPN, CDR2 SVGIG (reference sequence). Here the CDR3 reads CAWSAPRTSGYEQYF. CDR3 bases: TGTGCCTGGAGTGCTCCCCGGACTAGCGGATACGAGCAGTACTTC.

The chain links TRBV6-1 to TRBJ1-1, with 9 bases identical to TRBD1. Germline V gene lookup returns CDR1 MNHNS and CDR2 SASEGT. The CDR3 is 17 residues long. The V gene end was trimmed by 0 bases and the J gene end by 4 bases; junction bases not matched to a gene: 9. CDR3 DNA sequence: TGTGCCAGCAGTGAAGCGCTTCTTGCGACAGGGGGCACTGAAGCTTTCTTT. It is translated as CASSEALLATGGTEAFF.

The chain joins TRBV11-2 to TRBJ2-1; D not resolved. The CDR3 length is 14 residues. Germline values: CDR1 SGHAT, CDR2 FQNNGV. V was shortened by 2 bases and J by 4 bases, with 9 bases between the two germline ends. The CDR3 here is CASSLPHTYNEQFF. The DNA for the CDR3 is TGTGCCAGCAGCTTACCACACACATACAATGAGCAGTTCTTC.

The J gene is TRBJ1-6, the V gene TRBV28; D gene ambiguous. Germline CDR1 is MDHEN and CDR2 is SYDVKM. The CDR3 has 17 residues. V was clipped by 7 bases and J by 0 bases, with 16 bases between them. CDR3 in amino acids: CASTPTDPSSYNSPLHF. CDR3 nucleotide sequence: TGTGCCAGCACCCCAACGGACCCGAGCTCCTATAATTCACCCCTCCACTTT.

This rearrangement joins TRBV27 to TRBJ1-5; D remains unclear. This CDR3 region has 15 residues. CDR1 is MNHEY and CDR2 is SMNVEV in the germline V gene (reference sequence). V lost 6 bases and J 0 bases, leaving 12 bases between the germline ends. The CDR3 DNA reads TGTGCCAGCAGGAATAAAAGATATAGCAATCAGCCCCAGCATTTT. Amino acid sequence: CASRNKRYSNQPQHF.

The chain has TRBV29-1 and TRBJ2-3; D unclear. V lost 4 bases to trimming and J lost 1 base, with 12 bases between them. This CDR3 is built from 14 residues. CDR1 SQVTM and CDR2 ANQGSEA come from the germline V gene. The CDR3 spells CSVVYGWGTDTQYF. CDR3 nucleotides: TGCAGCGTTGTTTACGGATGGGGCACAGATACGCAGTATTTT.

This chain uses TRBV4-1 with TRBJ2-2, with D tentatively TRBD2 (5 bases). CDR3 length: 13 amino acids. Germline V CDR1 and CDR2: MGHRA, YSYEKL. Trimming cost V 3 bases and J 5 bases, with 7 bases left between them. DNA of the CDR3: TGCGCCAGCAGCCAGGACTCGACCGGGGAGCTGTTTTTT. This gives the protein CASSQDSTGELFF.

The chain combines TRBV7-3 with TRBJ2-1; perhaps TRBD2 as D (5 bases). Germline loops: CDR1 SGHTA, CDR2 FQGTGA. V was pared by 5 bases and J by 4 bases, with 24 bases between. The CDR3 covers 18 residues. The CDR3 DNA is TGTGCCAGCAGCCCCTTCGGGGTTGGGGTTGATTCGTACAATGAGCAGTTCTTC. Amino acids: CASSPFGVGVDSYNEQFF. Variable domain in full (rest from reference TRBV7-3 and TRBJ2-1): GAGVSQTPSNKVTEKGKYVELRCDPISGHTALYWYRQSLGQGPEFLIYFQGTGAADDSGLPNDRFFAVRPEGSVSTLKIQRTERGDSAVYLCASSPFGVGVDSYNEQFFGPGTRLTVL.

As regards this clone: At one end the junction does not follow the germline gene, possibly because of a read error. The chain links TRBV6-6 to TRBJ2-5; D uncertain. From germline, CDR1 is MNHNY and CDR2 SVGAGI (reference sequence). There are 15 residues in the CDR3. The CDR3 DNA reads TGTGCCTGCAGTTACAACCATGAGGATGGGGAGACCCAGTACTTC. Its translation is CACSYNHEDGETQYF.

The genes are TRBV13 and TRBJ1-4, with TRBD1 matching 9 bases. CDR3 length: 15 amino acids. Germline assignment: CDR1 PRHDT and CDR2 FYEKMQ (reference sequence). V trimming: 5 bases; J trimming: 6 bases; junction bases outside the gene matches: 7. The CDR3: CASSIQGAVDEKLFF. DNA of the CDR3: TGTGCCAGCAGCATACAGGGGGCGGTGGATGAAAAACTGTTTTTT.

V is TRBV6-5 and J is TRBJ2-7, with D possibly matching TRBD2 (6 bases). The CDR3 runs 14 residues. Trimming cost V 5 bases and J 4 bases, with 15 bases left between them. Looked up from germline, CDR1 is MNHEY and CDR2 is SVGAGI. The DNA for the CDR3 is TGTGCCAGCAGTCCGGGACTCGGGGGATACGAGCAGTACTTC. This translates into CASSPGLGGYEQYF.

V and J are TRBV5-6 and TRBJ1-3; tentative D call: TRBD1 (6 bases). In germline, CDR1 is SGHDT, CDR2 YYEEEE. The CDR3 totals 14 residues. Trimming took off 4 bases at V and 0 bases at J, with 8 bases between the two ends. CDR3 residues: CASSGQSSGNTIYF. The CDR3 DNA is TGTGCCAGCAGCGGACAGAGCTCTGGAAACACCATATATTTT.

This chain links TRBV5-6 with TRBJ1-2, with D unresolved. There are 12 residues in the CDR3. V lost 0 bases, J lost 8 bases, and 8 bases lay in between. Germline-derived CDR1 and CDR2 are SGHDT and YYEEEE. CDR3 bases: TGTGCCAGCAGCTTGGCCGGGTGGGGCTACACCTTC. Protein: CASSLAGWGYTF.

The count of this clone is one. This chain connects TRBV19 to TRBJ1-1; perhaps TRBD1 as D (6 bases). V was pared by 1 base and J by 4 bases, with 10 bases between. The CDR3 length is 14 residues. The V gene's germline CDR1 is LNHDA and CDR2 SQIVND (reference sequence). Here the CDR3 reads CASSIGEGGTEAFF. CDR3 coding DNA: TGTGCCAGTAGTATAGGTGAAGGGGGCACTGAAGCTTTCTTT.

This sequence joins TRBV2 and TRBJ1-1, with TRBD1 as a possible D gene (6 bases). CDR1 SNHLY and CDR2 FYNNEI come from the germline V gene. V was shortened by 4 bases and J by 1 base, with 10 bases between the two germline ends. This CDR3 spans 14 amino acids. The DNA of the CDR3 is TGTGCCAGCAGTGGGACAGCGCCGAACACTGAAGCTTTCTTT. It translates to CASSGTAPNTEAFF.